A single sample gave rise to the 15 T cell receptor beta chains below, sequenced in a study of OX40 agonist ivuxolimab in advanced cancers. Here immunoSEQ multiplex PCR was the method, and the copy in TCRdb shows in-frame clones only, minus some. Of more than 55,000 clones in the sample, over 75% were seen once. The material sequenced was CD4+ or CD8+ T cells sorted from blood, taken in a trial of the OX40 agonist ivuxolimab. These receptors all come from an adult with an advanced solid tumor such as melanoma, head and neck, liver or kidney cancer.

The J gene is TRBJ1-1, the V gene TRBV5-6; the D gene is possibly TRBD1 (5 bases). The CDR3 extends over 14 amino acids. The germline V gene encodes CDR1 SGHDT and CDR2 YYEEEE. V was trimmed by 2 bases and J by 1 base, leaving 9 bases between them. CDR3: CASSFRGRNTEAFF. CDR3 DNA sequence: TGTGCCAGCAGCTTCCGGGGGAGGAACACTGAAGCTTTCTTT.

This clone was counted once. CDR3 bases: TGTGCCAGTAGTATCGTACAGCTACCTAACTATGGCTACACCTTC. It is translated as CASSIVQLPNYGYTF. V usage is TRBV19 and J usage is TRBJ1-2; D unclear. The V end lost 3 bases, the J end lost 0 bases, and 11 bases lay between the germline ends. Germline V gene lookup returns CDR1 LNHDA and CDR2 SQIVND (reference sequence). The CDR3 extends over 15 amino acids.

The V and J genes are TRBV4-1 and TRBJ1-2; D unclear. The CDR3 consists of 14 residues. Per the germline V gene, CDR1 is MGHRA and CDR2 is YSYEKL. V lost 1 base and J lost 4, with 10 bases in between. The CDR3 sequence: CASSQGTVSYGYTF. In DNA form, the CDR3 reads TGCGCCAGCAGCCAAGGGACGGTTTCCTATGGCTACACCTTC.

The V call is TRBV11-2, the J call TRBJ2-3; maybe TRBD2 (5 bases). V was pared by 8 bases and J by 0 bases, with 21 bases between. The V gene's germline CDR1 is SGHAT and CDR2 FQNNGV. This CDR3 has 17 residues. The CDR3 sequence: CASRPWMAAESTDTQYF. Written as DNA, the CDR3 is TGTGCCAGCCGGCCCTGGATGGCAGCGGAAAGCACAGATACGCAGTATTTT.

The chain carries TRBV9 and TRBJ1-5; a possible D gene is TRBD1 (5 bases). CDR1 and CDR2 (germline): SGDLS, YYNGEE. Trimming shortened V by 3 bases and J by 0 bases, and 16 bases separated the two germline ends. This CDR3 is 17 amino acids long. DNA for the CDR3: TGTGCCAGCAGCGAGGGAGGGGCCCTTTATAGCAATCAGCCCCAGCATTTT. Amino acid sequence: CASSEGGALYSNQPQHF.

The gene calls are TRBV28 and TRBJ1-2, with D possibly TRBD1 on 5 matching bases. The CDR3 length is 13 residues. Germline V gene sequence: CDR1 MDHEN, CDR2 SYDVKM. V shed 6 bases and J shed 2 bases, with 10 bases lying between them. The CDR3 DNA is TGTGCCAGCAGATCTCAGGGCAACTATGGCTACACCTTC. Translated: CASRSQGNYGYTF.

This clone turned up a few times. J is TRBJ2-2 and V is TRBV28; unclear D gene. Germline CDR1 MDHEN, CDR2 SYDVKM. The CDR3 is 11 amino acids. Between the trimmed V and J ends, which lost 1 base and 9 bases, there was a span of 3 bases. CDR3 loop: CASSLSWELFF. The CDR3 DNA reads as TGTGCCAGCAGTTTATCCTGGGAGCTGTTTTTT.

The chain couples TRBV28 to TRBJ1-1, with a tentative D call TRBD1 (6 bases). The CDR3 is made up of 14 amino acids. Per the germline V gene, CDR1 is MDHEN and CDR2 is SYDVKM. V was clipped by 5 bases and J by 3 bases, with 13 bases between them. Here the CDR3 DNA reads TGTGCCAGCAGTCAGTTGACAGGATACACTGAAGCTTTCTTT. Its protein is CASSQLTGYTEAFF.

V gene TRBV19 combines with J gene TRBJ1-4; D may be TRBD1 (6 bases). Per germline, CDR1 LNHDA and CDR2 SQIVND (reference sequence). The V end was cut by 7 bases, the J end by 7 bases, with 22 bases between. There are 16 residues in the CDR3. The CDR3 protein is CASNAGQGWSGEKLFF. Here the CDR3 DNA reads TGTGCCAGTAATGCCGGGCAGGGGTGGTCCGGTGAAAAACTGTTTTTT.

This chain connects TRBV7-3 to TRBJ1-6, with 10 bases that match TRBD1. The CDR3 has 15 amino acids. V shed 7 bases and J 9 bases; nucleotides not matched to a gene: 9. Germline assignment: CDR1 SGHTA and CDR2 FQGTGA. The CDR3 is CASTTGTGASSPLHF. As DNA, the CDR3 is TGTGCCAGCACCACCGGGACAGGGGCCAGTTCACCCCTCCACTTT. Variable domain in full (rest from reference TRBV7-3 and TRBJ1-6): GAGVSQTPSNKVTEKGKYVELRCDPISGHTALYWYRQSLGQGPEFLIYFQGTGAADDSGLPNDRFFAVRPEGSVSTLKIQRTERGDSAVYLCASTTGTGASSPLHFGNGTRLTVT.

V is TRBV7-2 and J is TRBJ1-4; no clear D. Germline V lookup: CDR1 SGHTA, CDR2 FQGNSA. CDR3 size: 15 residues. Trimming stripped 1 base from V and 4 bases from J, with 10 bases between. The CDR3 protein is CASSLETALNEKLFF. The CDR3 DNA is TGTGCCAGCAGCTTAGAGACGGCGCTTAATGAAAAACTGTTTTTT.

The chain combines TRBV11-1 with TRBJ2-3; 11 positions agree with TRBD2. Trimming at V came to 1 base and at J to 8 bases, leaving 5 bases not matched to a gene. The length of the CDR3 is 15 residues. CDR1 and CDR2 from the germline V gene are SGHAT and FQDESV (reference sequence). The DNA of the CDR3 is TGTGCCAGCAGCTTAGAACTAGCGGGGGTTGGTACGCAGTATTTT. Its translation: CASSLELAGVGTQYF.

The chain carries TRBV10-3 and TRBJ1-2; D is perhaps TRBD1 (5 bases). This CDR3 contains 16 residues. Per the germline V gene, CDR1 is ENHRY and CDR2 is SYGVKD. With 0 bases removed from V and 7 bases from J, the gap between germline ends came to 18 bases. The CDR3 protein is CAISESSPGFSFGYTF. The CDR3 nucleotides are TGTGCCATCAGTGAGTCTTCTCCAGGGTTCTCTTTTGGCTACACCTTC.

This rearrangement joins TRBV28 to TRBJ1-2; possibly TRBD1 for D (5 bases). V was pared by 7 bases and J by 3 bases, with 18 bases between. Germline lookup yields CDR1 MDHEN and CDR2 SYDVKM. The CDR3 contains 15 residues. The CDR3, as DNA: TGTGCCAGCAAACCGGTGGGGACGACAGACTATGGCTACACCTTC. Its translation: CASKPVGTTDYGYTF.

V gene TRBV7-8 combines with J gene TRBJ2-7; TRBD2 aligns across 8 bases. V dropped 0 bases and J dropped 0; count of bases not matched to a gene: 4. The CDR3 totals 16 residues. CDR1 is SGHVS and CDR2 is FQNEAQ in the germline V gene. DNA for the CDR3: TGTGCCAGCAGCTTAGCGGCTAGCGGGCTCTCCTACGAGCAGTACTTC. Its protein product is CASSLAASGLSYEQYF.